A selection of T cell receptor beta chains follows, all from one sample in a study of blood T cells in healthy people across ages. TCRdb reprocessed the 5' RACE reads via MiXCR and lists one record per CDR3 protein. This sample has 1.2 million to 1.5 million distinct CDR3 sequences, with 42% found just once. Sequences were obtained from blood. These receptors were collected from a woman younger than 30 in good health. Each CDR3 is given with its conserved first and last residue. A D gene is named only where the DNA matches it firmly. The size of a clone is reported for some rows only, either as once, few or many, or as a class for expanded clones.

clone_size j_call d_call v_call cdr3_aa cdr3_nt
few TRBJ1-1 - TRBV14 CASSQLERTEAFF TGTGCCAGCAGCCAATTGGAAAGAACTGAAGCTTTCTTT
- TRBJ1-3 TRBD1 TRBV9 CASSTPGTGPSGNTIYF TGTGCCAGCAGCACGCCCGGGACAGGGCCCTCAGGAAACACCATATATTTT
- TRBJ1-2 - TRBV28 CASRSATTAMGGYTF TGTGCCAGCAGGTCGGCCACCACTGCCATGGGTGGCTACACCTTC
- TRBJ1-4 TRBD1 TRBV4-2 CASSQQGQGAFEKLFF TGTGCCAGCAGCCAACAAGGACAGGGGGCTTTTGAAAAACTGTTTTTT
few TRBJ2-1 TRBD1 TRBV7-9 CASSLPRGPYNEQFF TGTGCCAGCAGCCTCCCCAGGGGGCCGTACAATGAGCAGTTCTTC
once TRBJ1-2 TRBD1 TRBV10-3 CAIGDREAGYTF TGTGCCATCGGGGACAGGGAGGCTGGCTACACCTTC
few TRBJ2-7 - TRBV20-1 CSARDEIANEQYF TGCAGTGCTAGAGATGAAATAGCCAATGAGCAGTACTTC
- TRBJ1-5 - TRBV28 CASSNRDAQHF TGTGCCAGCAGTAACCGGGACGCCCAGCATTTT
- TRBJ2-5 - TRBV7-2 CASSLMADSNEQYF TGTGCCAGCAGCTTAATGGCGGACTCCAATGAGCAGTACTTC
- TRBJ2-5 TRBD2 TRBV7-2 CASSLGMLAGGQETQYF TGTGCCAGCAGCTTGGGGATGCTAGCGGGAGGGCAAGAGACCCAGTACTTC
- TRBJ1-1 - TRBV6-5 CASSYTGGRNTEAFF TGTGCCAGCAGTTATACTGGGGGCAGGAACACTGAAGCTTTCTTT
few TRBJ2-7 - TRBV10-3 CAISEGGPTYEQYF TGTGCCATCAGTGAAGGCGGGCCAACCTACGAGCAGTACTTC
few TRBJ1-2 TRBD1 TRBV29-1 CSVVGTGANYGYTF TGCAGCGTTGTGGGGACAGGGGCCAACTATGGCTACACCTTC
few TRBJ2-5 - TRBV28 CASSLGQFFWEQYF TGTGCCAGCAGTTTAGGACAGTTCTTTTGGGAGCAGTACTTC
- TRBJ1-1 - TRBV27 CASSAGGLREAFF TGTGCCAGCAGTGCGGGGGGTTTGAGGGAAGCTTTCTTT
- TRBJ2-2 - TRBV5-4 CASSPLEAGNPGELFF TGTGCCAGCAGCCCACTTGAAGCAGGGAATCCCGGGGAGCTGTTTTTT
- TRBJ2-5 - TRBV11-2 CASSLGVGGTWRNEQYF TGTGCCAGCAGCTTAGGGGTTGGGGGTACCTGGCGGAATGAGCAGTACTTC
few TRBJ1-1 - TRBV29-1 CSVGQNTEAFF TGCAGCGTTGGCCAGAACACTGAAGCTTTCTTT
- TRBJ2-1 - TRBV18 CASANRQSSYNEQFF TGTGCCAGCGCAAACAGGCAGAGCTCCTACAATGAGCAGTTCTTC
few TRBJ2-7 - TRBV3-1 CASSPSRVGEQYF TGTGCCAGCAGCCCAAGCCGGGTGGGCGAGCAGTACTTC
- TRBJ1-1 - TRBV5-1 CASQDMNTEAFF TGCGCCAGCCAGGATATGAACACTGAAGCTTTCTTT
- TRBJ1-2 TRBD1 TRBV9 CASSVAAERQGSNYGYTF TGTGCCAGCAGCGTAGCAGCCGAGAGACAGGGGTCCAACTATGGCTACACCTTC
- TRBJ2-5 - TRBV7-2 CASSLSWGQETLYF TGTGCCAGCAGCTTATCATGGGGCCAAGAGACCCTGTACTTC
- TRBJ2-7 TRBD2 TRBV7-4 CASSPGGERLESTSHEQYF TGTGCCAGCAGCCCCGGGGGGGAAAGACTTGAGTCAACAAGCCACGAGCAGTACTTC
- TRBJ2-7 - TRBV3-1 CASSLEYSYEQYF TGTGCCAGCAGCCTTGAGTACTCCTACGAGCAGTACTTC